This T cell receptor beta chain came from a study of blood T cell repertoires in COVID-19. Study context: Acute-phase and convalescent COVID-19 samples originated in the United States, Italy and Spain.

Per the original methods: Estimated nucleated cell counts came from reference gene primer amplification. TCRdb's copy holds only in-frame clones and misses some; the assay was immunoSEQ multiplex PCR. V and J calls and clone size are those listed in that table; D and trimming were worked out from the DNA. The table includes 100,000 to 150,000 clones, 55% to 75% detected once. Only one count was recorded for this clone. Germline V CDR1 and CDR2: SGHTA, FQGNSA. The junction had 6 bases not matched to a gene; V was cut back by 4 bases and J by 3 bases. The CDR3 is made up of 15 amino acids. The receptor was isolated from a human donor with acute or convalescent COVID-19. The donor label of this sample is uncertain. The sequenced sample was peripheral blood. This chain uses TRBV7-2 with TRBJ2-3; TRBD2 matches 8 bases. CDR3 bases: TGTGCCAGCAGCTATAGCGGGGTTGAAACAGATACGCAGTATTTT. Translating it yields CASSYSGVETDTQYF.